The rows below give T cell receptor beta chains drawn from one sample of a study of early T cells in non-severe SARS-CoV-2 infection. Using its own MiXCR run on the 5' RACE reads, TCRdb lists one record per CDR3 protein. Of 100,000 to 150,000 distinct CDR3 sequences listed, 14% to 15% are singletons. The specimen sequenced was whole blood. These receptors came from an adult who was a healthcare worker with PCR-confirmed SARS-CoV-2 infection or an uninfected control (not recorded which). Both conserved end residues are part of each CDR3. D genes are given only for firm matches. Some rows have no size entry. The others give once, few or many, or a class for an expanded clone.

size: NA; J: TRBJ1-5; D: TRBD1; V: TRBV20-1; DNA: TGCAGTGCTAGATCCTCCGGGACAGATGATCAGCCCCAGCATTTT; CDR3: CSARSSGTDDQPQHF
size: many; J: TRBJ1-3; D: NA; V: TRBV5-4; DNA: TGTGCCAGCAGCCAACAGGGAACTGGAAACACCATATATTTT; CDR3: CASSQQGTGNTIYF
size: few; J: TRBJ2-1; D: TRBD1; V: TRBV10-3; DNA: TGTGCCATCAGTGTAACAGGGGAACTAAACAATGAGCAGTTCTTC; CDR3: CAISVTGELNNEQFF
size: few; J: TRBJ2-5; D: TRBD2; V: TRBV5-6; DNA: TGTGCCAGCAGCTTTGGGACTAGCGAAGAGACCCAGTACTTC; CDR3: CASSFGTSEETQYF
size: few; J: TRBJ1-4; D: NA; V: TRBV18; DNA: TGTGCCAGCTCACCGGCAGGGCATGAAAAACTGTTTTTT; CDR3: CASSPAGHEKLFF
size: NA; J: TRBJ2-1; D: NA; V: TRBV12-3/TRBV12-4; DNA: TGTGCCAGCAGAGGCGTTTCTGATGAGCAGTTCTTC; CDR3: CASRGVSDEQFF
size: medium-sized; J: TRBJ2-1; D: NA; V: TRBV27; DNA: TGTGCCAGCAGCCCGGGACCGAAGTACAATGAGCAGTTCTTC; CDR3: CASSPGPKYNEQFF
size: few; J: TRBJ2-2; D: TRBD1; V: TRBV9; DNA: TGTGCCAGCAGCCCAGGGGACAGCCTCACCGGGGAGCTGTTTTTT; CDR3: CASSPGDSLTGELFF
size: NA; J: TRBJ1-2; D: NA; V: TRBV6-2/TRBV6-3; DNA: TGTGCCAGCAGTAGGACGAATCAGCTTGGCTACACCTTC; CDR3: CASSRTNQLGYTF
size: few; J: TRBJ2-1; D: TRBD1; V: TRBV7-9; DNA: TGTGCCAGCAGCTCGGCGACAGGGTCCTACAATGAGCAGTTCTTC; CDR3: CASSSATGSYNEQFF
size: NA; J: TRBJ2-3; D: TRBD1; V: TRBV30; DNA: TGTGCCTGGAACAGGGGGCAGGATACGCAGTATTTT; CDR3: CAWNRGQDTQYF
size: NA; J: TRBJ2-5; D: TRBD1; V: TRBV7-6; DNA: TGTGCCAGCAGCTTAGACAGGGGGCAGGAGACCCAGTACTTC; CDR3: CASSLDRGQETQYF
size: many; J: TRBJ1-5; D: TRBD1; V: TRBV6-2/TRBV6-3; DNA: TGTGCCAGCAGCCCGGACAGGAATCAGCCCCAGCATTTT; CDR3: CASSPDRNQPQHF
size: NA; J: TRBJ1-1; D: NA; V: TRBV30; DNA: TGTGCCTGGAGTGTAAACAGAAACACTGAAGCTTTCTTT; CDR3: CAWSVNRNTEAFF
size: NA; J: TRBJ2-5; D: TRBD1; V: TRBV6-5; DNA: TGTGCCAGCAGCCCCGGGACAGACCAAGAGACCCAGTACTTC; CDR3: CASSPGTDQETQYF
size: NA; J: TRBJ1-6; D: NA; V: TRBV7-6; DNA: TGTGCCAGCAGCTTAGGGCCGGGGCATAATTCACCCCTCCACTTT; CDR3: CASSLGPGHNSPLHF
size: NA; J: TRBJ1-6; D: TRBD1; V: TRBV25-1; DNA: TGTGCCAGCAGTGAATATGGTGGAGGGACAGGGACGCATTCACCCCTCCACTTT; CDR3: CASSEYGGGTGTHSPLHF
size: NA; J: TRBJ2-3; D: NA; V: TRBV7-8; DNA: TGTGCCAGCAGCCCGCCGTTCCGGACAGCGGCCACAGATACGCAGTATTTT; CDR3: CASSPPFRTAATDTQYF
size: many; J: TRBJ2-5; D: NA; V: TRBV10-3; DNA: TGTGCCACGAGGGGACGGCAAGAAGAGACCCAGTACTTC; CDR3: CATRGRQEETQYF
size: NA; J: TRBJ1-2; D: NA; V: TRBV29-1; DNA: TGCAGCGTTTGGGACGGAGTCGAGTACGGCTACACCTTC; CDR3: CSVWDGVEYGYTF
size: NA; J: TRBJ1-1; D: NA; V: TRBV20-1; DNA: TGCAGTGCTAGAGCAAAGTCCAGGGGGAACACTGAAGCTTTCTTT; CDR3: CSARAKSRGNTEAFF
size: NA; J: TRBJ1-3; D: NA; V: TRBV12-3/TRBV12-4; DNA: TGTGCCAGCAGCCACAGGGACTCTGGAAACACCATATATTTT; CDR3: CASSHRDSGNTIYF
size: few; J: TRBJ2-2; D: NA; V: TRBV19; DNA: TGTGCCAGCACACCTTCGATGAACACCGGGGAGCTGTTTTTT; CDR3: CASTPSMNTGELFF
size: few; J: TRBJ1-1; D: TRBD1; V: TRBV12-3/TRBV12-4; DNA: TGTGCCAGCAGCTCGGACAGGGGGCGGGAAACTGAAGCTTTCTTT; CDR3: CASSSDRGRETEAFF
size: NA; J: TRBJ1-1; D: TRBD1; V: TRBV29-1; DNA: TGCAGCGACCGGACAGGGGACAACACTGAAGCTTTCTTT; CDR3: CSDRTGDNTEAFF
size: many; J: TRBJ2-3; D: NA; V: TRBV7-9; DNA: TGTGCCAGCAGCTTGTCCCAACCGGCAGATACGCAGTATTTT; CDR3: CASSLSQPADTQYF
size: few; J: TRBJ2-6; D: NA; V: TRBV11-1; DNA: TGTGCCAGCAGCTTCGGGGGCTCTGGGGCCAACGTCCTGACTTTC; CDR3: CASSFGGSGANVLTF
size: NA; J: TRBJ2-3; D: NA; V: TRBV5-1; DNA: TGCGCCAGCAGACGAGTCCCCGGCACAGATACGCAGTATTTT; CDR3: CASRRVPGTDTQYF
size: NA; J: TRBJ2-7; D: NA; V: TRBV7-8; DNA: TGTGCCAGCAGCTTAAGGTGGGCCGGGAGCTCCTACGAGCAGTACTTC; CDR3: CASSLRWAGSSYEQYF
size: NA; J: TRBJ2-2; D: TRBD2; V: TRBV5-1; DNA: TGCGCCAGCAGCCCCGGACTAGCGGGGGTTGGAACCGGGGAGCTGTTTTTT; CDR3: CASSPGLAGVGTGELFF
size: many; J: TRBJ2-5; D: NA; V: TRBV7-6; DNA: TGTGCCAGCAGCTTAATGGAGGGCCAAGAGACCCAGTACTTC; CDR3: CASSLMEGQETQYF
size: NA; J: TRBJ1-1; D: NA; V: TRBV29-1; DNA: TGCAGCGTTGGGGCAGGGATGAACACTGAAGCTTTCTTT; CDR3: CSVGAGMNTEAFF
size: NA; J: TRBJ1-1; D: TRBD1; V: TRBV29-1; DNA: TGCAGCGTTTGGACAGGAATGAACACTGAAGCTTTCTTT; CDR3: CSVWTGMNTEAFF
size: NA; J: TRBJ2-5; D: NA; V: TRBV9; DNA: TGTGCCAGCAGCGTAGCCTCCCAAGAGACCCAGTACTTC; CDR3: CASSVASQETQYF
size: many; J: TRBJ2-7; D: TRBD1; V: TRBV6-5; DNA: TGTGCCAGCAGCCCTCGACAGGGACACAACGAGCAGTACTTC; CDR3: CASSPRQGHNEQYF
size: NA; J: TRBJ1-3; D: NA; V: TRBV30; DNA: TGTGCCTGGAGTGTACGGGAAAACACCATATATTTT; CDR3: CAWSVRENTIYF
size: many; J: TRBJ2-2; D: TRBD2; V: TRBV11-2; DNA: TGTGCCAGCAGCGGCCGGGGGCTAGCGGGCCCGTCGAACACCGGGGAGCTGTTTTTT; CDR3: CASSGRGLAGPSNTGELFF
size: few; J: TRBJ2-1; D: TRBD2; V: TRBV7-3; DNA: TGTGCCAGCAGCTACTCCGGGGGGGCCTACAATGAGCAGTTCTTC; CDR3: CASSYSGGAYNEQFF
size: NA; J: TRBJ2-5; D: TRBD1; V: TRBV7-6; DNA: TGTGCCAGCAGCTTGGGGACAGGGCTGGAGACCCAGTACTTC; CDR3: CASSLGTGLETQYF
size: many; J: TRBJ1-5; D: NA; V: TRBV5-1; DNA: TGCGCCAGCAGCTTGGGGGTTGATCAGCCCCAGCATTTT; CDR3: CASSLGVDQPQHF
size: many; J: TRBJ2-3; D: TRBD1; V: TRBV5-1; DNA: TGCGCCAGCAGCTTGTCAGGGGGCAGCACAGATACGCAGTATTTT; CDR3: CASSLSGGSTDTQYF
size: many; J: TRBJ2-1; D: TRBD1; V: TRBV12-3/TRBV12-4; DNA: TGTGCCAGCACTCGACCGGGACAGGGAGGGGATGAGCAGTTCTTC; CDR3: CASTRPGQGGDEQFF
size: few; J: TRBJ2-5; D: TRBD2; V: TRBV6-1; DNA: TGTGCCAGCAGTGCCCTAGCGGGGGCCAATCCAGAGACCCAGTACTTC; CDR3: CASSALAGANPETQYF
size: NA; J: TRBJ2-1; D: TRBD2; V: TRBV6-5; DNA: TGTGCCAGCAGTCGAAGCGGGATATACAATGAGCAGTTCTTC; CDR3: CASSRSGIYNEQFF
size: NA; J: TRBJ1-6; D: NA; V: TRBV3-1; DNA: TGTGCCAGCAGCCCCCACAGGGACAATTCACCCCTCCACTTT; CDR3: CASSPHRDNSPLHF
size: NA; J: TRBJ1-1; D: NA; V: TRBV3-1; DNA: TGTGCCAGCAGCCAAGTAAGTCGGGGCACTGAAGCTTTCTTT; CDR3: CASSQVSRGTEAFF
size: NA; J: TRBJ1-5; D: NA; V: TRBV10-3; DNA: TGTGCCATCAGTGTCTCGTGGGATCAGCCCCAGCATTTT; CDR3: CAISVSWDQPQHF
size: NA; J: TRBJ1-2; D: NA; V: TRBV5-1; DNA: TGCGCCAGCAGCTCGGGTCCGGACACCGGTGGCTACACCTTC; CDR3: CASSSGPDTGGYTF
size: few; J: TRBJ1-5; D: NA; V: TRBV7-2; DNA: TGTGCCAGCACGGGTGACAGCGCATATCAGCCCCAGCATTTT; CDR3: CASTGDSAYQPQHF
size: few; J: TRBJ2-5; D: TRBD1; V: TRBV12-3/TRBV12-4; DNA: TGTGCCAGCAGTCAAACAGGGGGCCGAGAGACCCAGTACTTC; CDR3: CASSQTGGRETQYF
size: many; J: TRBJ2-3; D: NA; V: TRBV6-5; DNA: TGTGCCAGCAACCGGGGAGTAGGAGATACGCAGTATTTT; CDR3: CASNRGVGDTQYF
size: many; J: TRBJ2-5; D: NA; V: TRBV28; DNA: TGTGCCAGCAGTTTTCAGGAGACCCAGTACTTC; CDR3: CASSFQETQYF